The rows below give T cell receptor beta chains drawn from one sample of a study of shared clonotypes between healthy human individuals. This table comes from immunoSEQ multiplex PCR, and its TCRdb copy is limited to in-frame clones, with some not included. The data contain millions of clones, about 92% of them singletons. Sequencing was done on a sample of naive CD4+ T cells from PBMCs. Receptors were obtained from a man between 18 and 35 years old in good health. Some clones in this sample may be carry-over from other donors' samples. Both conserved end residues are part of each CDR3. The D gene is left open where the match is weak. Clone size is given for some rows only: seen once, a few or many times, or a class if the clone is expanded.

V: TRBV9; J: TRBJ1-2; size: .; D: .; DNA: TGTGCCAGCAGCGTAGGAGCCGAGGGGTCCTATGGCTACACCTTC; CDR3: CASSVGAEGSYGYTF
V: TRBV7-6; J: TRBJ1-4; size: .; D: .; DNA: TGTGCCAGCAGCTTTCCAAATGAAAAACTGTTTTTT; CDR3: CASSFPNEKLFF
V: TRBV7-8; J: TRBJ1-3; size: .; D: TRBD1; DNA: TGTGCCAGCAGCTTAGGCCGGACAGGGCTTTACTCTGGAAACACCATATATTTT; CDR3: CASSLGRTGLYSGNTIYF
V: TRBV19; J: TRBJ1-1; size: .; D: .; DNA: TGTGCCAGTAGTATCACGGGGGCCGGGTCTGAAGCTTTCTTT; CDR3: CASSITGAGSEAFF
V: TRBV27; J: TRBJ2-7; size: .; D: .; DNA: TGTGCCAGCATCCTAGCGCGCGAGCAGTACTTC; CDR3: CASILAREQYF
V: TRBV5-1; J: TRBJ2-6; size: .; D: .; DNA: TGCGCCAGCAGCTTGAGTCCGGGGACCGGGGCCAACGTCCTGACTTTC; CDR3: CASSLSPGTGANVLTF
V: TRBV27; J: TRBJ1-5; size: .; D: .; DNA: TGTGCCAGCGGTTGGACAGGCAATCAGCCCCAGCATTTT; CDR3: CASGWTGNQPQHF
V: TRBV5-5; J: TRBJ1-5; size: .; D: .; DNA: TGTGCCAGCAGCACTGGACCATACGCTGGCAATCAGCCCCAGCATTTT; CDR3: CASSTGPYAGNQPQHF
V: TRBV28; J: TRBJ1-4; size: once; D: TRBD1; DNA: TGTGCCAGCAGTTTTACAGGGGCGAATGAAAAACTGTTTTTT; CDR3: CASSFTGANEKLFF
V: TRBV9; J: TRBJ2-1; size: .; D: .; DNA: TGTGCCAGCAGACTCGAGTTAGGGGCCCCATGGGTGTGGAATGAGCAGTTCTTC; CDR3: CASRLELGAPWVWNEQFF
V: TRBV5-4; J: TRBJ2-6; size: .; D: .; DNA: TGTGCCAGCAGCTTGGATTCTCTCACCGGGGCCAACGTCCTGACTTTC; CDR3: CASSLDSLTGANVLTF
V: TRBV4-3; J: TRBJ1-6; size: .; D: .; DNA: TGCGCCAGCAGCCAAGTGGGGGGTAATTCACCCCTCCACTTT; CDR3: CASSQVGGNSPLHF
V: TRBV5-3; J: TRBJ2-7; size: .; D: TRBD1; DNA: TGTGCCCCGACCGGGACAGGGCTTTTCTACGAGCAGTACTTC; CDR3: CAPTGTGLFYEQYF
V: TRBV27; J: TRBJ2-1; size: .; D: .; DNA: TGTGCCAGCAGTGAGGGGAGGGGGTTCCCCTACAATGAGCAGTTCTTC; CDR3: CASSEGRGFPYNEQFF
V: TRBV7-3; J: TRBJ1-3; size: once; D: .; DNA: TGTGCCAGCAGCTTAGGGCGAGGGAAAACTGGAAACACCATATATTTT; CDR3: CASSLGRGKTGNTIYF
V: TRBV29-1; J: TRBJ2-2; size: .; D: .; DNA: TGCAGCGTCGAACGAGGTATAGCCGGGGAGCTGTTTTTT; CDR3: CSVERGIAGELFF
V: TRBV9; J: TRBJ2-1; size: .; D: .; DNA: TGTGCCAGCAGCGTAGTACGGGGGTCCTACAATGAGCAGTTCTTC; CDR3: CASSVVRGSYNEQFF
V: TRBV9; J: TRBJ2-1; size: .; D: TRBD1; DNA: TGTGCCAGCTCCCGGGACAGGGCATGGAATGAGCAGTTCTTC; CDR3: CASSRDRAWNEQFF
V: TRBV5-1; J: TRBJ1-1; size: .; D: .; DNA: TGCGCCAGCAGCCAATCGACGAACACTGAAGCTTTCTTT; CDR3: CASSQSTNTEAFF
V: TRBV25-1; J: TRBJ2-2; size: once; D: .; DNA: TGTGCCAGCAGTGATTTCGCGCCAGAGCGGGTCGGGGAGCTGTTTTTT; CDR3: CASSDFAPERVGELFF
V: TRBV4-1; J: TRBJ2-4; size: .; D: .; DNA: TGCGCCAGCAGCCAAGTTACCAAAAACATTCAGTACTTC; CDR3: CASSQVTKNIQYF
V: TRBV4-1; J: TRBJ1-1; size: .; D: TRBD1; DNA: TGCGCCAGCAGCCAAGTCGGGACAGGGAACACTGAAGCTTTCTTT; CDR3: CASSQVGTGNTEAFF
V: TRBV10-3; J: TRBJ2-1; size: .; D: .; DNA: TGTGCCATCAGTGATCCCCCGGATCTAAGCTCCTACAATGAGCAGTTCTTC; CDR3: CAISDPPDLSSYNEQFF
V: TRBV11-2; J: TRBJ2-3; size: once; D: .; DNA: TGTGCCAGCAGCTTAGGGGGACCCCTGAGGACGCAGTATTTT; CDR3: CASSLGGPLRTQYF
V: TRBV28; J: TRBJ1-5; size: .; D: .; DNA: TGTGCCAGCACCTCCCCTGGGCCGGTGGGCTATAGCAATCAGCCCCAGCATTTT; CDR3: CASTSPGPVGYSNQPQHF
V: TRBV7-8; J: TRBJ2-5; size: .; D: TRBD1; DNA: TGTGCCAGCAGCTTAGGTCAGACAGGGGGCGATGAGACCCAGTACTTC; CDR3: CASSLGQTGGDETQYF
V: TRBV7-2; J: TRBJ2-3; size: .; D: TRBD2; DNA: TGTGCCAGCAGCTGGACTAGCGGGACGGGGGCAGATACGCAGTATTTT; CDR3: CASSWTSGTGADTQYF
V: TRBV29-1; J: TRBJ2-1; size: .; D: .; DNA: TGCAGCGTTGAGGGAAGTAGCAGAATTTACAATGAGCAGTTCTTC; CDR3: CSVEGSSRIYNEQFF
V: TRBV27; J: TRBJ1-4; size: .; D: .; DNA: TGTGCCAGCAGTCCGCGGACTTGGGAAAAACTGTTTTTT; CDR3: CASSPRTWEKLFF
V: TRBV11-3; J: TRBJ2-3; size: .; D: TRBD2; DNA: TGTGCCAGCAGCTTGACTAGCGGGAGTCATACGCAGTATTTT; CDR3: CASSLTSGSHTQYF
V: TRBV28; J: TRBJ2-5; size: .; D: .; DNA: TGTGCCAGCAGCTCCCGGGACGGCGGCGAGACCCAGTACTTC; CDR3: CASSSRDGGETQYF
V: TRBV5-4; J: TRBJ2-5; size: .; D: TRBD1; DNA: TGTGCCAGCAGCTTGGTGGGACAGAGTAAAGAGACCCAGTACTTC; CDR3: CASSLVGQSKETQYF
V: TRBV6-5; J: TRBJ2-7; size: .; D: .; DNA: TGTGCCAGCAGGCTTGGGGGGGCTGAGTACGAGCAGTACTTC; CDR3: CASRLGGAEYEQYF
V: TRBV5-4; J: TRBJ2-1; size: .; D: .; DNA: TGTGCCAGCAGCTTGGTAGGGCTAGCGCGCAATGAGCAGTTCTTC; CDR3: CASSLVGLARNEQFF
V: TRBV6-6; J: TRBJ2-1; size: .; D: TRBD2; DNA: TGTGCCAGCAGATCCATCGGACTAGAGAAGGTCGATGAGCAGTTCTTC; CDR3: CASRSIGLEKVDEQFF
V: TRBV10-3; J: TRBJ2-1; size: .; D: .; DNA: TGTGCCATCAGTGATTACAATGAGCAGTTCTTC; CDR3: CAISDYNEQFF
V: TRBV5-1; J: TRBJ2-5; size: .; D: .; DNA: TGCGCCAGCAGCTTGCATAGGGAGACCCAGTACTTC; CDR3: CASSLHRETQYF